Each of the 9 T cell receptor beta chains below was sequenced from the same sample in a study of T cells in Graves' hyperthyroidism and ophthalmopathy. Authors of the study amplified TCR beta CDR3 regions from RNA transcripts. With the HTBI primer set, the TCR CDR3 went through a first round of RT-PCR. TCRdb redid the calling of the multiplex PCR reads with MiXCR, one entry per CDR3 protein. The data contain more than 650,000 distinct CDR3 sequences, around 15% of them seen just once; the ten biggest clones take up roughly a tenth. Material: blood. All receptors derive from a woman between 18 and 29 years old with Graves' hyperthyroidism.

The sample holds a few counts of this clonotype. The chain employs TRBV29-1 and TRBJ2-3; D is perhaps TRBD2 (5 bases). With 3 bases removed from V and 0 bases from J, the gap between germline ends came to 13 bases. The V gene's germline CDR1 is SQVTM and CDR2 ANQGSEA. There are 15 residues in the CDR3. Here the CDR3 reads CSVDGENSSTDTQYF. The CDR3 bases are TGCAGCGTTGATGGGGAGAACTCTAGCACAGATACGCAGTATTTT.

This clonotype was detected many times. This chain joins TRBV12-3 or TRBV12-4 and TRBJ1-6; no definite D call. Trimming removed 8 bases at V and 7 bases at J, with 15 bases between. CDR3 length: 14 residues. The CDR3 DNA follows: TGTGCCAGCTCCTCCGGGATGTCGAATTCACCCCTCCACTTT. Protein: CASSSGMSNSPLHF.

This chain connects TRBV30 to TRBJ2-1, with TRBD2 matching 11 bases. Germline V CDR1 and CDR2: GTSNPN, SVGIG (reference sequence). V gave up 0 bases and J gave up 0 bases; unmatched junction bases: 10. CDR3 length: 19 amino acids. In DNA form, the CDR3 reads TGTGCCTGGAGTGTAAGGACTAGCGGGCCTGATTGCTCCTACAATGAGCAGTTCTTC. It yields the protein CAWSVRTSGPDCSYNEQFF.

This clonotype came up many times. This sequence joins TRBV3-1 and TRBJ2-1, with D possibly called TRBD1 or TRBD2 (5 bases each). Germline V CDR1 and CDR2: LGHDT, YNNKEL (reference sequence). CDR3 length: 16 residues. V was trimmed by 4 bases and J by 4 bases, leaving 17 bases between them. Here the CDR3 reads CASSRTGTRRYNEQFF. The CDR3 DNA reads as TGTGCCAGCAGCCGGACCGGGACCCGTCGATACAATGAGCAGTTCTTC.

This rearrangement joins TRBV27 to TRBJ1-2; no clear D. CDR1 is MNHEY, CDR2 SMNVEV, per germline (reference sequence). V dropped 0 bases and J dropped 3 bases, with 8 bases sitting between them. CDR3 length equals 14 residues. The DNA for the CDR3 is TGTGCCAGCAGTTTATCTCCCGGGTACTATGGCTACACCTTC. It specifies CASSLSPGYYGYTF.

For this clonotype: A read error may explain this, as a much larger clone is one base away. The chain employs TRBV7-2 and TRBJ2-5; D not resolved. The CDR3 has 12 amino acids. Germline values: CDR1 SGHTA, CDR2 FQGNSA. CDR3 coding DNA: TGTGTCAGCAGCTCGGGTGATCAGACCCAGTACTTC. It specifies CVSSSGDQTQYF. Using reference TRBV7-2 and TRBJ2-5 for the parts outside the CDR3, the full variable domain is GAGVSQSPSNKVTEKGKDVELRCDPISGHTALYWYRQSLGQGLEFLIYFQGNSAPDKSGLPSDRFSAERTGGSVSTLTIQRTQQEDSAVYLCVSSSGDQTQYFGPGTRLLVL.

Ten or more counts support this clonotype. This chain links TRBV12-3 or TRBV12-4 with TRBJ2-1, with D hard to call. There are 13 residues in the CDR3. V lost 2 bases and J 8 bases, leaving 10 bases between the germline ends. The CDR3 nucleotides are TGTGCCAGCAGTTTAAATGGCGCGGATGAGCAGTTCTTC. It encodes CASSLNGADEQFF.

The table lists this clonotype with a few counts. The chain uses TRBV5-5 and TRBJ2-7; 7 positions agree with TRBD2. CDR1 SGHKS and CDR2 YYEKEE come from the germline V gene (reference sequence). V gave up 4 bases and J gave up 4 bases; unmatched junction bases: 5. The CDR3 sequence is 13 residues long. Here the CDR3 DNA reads TGTGCCAGCAGCCGTAGCGGGTGGTACGAGCAGTACTTC. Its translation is CASSRSGWYEQYF.

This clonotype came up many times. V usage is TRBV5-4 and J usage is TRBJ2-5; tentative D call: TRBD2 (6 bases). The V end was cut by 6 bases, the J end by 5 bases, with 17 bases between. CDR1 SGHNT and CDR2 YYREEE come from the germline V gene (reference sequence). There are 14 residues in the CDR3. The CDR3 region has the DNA TGTGCCAGCACCGGGGACTTGGCGTTGGAGACCCAGTACTTC. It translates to CASTGDLALETQYF.